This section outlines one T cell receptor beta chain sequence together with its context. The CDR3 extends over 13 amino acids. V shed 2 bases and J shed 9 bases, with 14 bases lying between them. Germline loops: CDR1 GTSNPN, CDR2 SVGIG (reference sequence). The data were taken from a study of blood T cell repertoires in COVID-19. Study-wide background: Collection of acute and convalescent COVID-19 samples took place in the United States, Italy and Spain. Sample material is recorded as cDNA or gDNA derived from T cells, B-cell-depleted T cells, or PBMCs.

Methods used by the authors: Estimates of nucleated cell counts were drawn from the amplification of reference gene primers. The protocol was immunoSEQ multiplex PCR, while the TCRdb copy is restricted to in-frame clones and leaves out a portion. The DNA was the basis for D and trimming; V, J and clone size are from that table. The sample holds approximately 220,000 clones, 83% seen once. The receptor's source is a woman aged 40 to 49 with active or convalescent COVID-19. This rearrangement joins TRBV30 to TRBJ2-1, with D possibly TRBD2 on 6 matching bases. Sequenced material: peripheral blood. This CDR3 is CAWSSGRSAEQFF. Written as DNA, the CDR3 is TGTGCCTGGAGTTCCGGGAGAAGTGCTGAGCAGTTCTTC.